This entry is about one TCR beta chain. Its target antigen remains unknown. Qualities for individual bases were not recorded, and no much larger clone is one base off. The sample belongs to a study of response to subunit inactivated influenza vaccine (dated by TCRdb to between 2018 and 2020). Broadly, across the study: To follow how T cells responded to a trivalent subunit inactivated influenza vaccine, the researchers relied on deep quantitative profiling of the T cell receptor repertoire.

The CDR3, from cysteine to phenylalanine, totals 14 residues. Only the CDR3 DNA stays, 42 bases, in frame from base 1. Cut back by 0 bases and 7 bases, the V and J ends lie 10 bases apart. The germline V gene sets CDR1 to SGHTA and CDR2 to FQGTGA. Library method: RT-PCR. Data came from an Illumina HiSeq 2500. The raw public data were reprocessed by TCRdb itself: fastp quality trimming at Q25, MiXCR clonotype calling, in-frame beta chains only. Rows with one shared CDR3 protein collapse into an entry with the most common genes and DNA. The sample yields more than 600,000 distinct CDR3 sequences; about 18% were counted once. The top ten clones comprise approximately 11% of the sample. The investigation overall reported the following: According to the authors, only a limited number of new T cells may be recruited by each seasonal influenza vaccination.

This receptor was taken from a middle-aged man who received an inactivated influenza vaccine. Donor details come from another sample of the same person, matched by shared clones. The starting material was PBMCs from blood, obtained roughly 5 days after vaccination. In this chain, TRBV7-3 is recombined with TRBJ2-1; a weak D assignment points to TRBD1 (6 bases agree). The CDR3 corresponds to CASSLTYRDNEQFF. The nucleotides are TGTGCCAGCAGCTTAACTTACAGGGATAATGAGCAGTTCTTC.